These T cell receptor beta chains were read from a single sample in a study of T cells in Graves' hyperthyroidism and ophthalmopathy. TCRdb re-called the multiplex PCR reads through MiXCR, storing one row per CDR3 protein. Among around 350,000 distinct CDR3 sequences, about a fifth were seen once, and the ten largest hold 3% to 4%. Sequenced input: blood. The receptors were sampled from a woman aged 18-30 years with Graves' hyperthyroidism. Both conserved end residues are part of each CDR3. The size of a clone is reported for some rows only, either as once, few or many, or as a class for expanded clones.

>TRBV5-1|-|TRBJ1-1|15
CASSSEWAGSGDAFF
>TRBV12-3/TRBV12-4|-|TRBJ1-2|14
CASREDRGTYGYTF
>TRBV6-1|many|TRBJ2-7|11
CASSSPTELYF
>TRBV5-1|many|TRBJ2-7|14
CASSSVAGVREQYF
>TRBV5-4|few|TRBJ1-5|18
CASSFFQISAFTGQPQHF
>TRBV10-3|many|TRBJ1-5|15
CATKDFGQGNQPQHF
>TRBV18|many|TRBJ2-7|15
CASSPSSGTTYEQYF
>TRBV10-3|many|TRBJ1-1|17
CAISKGQGATGNTEAFF
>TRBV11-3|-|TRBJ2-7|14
CSSSLVSTFYEQYF
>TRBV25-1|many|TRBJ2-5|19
CASSGAGLAGDREQETQYF
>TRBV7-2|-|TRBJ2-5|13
CASSPSGWRTQYF
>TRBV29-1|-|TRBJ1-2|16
CSVEVLETGGEVGYTF
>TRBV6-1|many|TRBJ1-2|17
CASSEAIRGGRRYGYTF
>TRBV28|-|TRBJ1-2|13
CASSLIANYGYTF
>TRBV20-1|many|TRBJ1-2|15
CSARDQGSMPPYHTF
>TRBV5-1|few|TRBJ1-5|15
CASSLANREHQPQHF
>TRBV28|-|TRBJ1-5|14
CASSSGTGHQPQHF
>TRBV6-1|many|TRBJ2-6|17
CASSASWGSSGANVLTF
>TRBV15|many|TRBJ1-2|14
CATSRDLRGYGYTF
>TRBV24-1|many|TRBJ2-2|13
CATSDQGRRELFF
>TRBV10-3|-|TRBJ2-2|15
CAISGGDRNTGELFF
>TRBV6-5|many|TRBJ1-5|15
CASSYSYTAAQPQHF
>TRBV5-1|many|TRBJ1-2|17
CASSPSGQGLSSYGYTF
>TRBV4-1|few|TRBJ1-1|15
CASSQETRGGTEAFF
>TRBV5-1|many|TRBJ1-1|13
CASSPRESTEAFF
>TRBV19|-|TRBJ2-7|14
CASSLQEAQNEQYF